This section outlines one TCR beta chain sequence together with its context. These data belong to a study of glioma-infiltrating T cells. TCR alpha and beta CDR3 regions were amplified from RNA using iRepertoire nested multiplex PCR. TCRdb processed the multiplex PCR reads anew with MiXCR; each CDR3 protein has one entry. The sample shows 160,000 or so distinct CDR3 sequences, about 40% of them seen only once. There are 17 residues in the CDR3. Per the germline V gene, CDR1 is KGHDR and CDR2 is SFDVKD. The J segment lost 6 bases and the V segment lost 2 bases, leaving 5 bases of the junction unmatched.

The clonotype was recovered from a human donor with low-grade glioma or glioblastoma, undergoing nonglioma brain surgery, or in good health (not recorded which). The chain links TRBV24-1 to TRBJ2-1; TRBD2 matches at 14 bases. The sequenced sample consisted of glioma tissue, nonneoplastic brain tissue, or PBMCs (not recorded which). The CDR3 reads CATSDWAGTSGGNEQFF. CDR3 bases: TGTGCCACCAGTGATTGGGCCGGGACTAGCGGGGGCAATGAGCAGTTCTTC.